This TCR beta chain was sequenced for a study of PD-L1 blockade in urothelial cancer. Study-wide results and limits: It was durable-benefit patients whose tumor-associated blood clones expanded more at 3 weeks.

Described time point: pretreatment peripheral blood. Sample contribution per patient ranged from 1 to 8, covering pretreatment and on-treatment. This table comes from immunoSEQ multiplex PCR, and its TCRdb copy is limited to in-frame clones, with some not included. Counted here are about 50,000 clones, about 86% occurring once; the ten biggest clones make up around 22%. This CDR3 is 13 amino acids long. Trimming removed 5 bases at V and 0 bases at J, with 7 bases between. In germline, CDR1 is MRHNA, CDR2 SNTAGT. To note about this clone: The antigen is undetermined.

The starting material was PBMCs, obtained around atezolizumab (anti-PD-L1) treatment. The sequence came from a man aged 55-75 years with urothelial cancer. V usage is TRBV6-4 and J usage is TRBJ1-1; D perhaps matches TRBD1 (5 bases). CDR3 nucleotide sequence: TGTGCCAGCAGTTTACAGGTGAACACTGAAGCTTTCTTT. Translation gives CASSLQVNTEAFF.